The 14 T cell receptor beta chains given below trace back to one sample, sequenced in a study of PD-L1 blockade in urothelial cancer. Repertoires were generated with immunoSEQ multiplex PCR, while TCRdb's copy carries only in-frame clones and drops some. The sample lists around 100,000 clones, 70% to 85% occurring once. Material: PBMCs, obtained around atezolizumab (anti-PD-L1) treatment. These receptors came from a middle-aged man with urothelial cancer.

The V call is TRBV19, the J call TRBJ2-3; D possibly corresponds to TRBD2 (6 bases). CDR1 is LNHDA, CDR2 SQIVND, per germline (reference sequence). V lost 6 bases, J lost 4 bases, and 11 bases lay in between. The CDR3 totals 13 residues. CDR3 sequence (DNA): TGTGCCAGTAGGGCTAGCGTCTCAGATACGCAGTATTTT. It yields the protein CASRASVSDTQYF.

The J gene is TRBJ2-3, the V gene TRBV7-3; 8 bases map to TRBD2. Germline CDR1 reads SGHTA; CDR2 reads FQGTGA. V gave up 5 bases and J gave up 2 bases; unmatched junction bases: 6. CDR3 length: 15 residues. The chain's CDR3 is CASSRSGIYTDTQYF. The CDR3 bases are TGTGCCAGCAGCCGTAGCGGGATTTACACAGATACGCAGTATTTT.

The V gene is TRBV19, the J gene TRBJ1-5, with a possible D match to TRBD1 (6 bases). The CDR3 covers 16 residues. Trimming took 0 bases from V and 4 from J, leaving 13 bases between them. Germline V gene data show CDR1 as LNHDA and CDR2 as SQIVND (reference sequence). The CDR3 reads CASSIDPGQQNQPQHF. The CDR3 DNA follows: TGTGCCAGTAGTATAGATCCAGGACAGCAGAATCAGCCCCAGCATTTT.

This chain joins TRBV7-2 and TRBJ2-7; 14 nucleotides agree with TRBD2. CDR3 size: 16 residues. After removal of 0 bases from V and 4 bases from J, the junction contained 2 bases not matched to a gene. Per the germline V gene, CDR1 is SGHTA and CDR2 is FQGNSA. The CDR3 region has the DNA TGTGCCAGCAGCTTAGCGCGGACTAGCGGGAGGTACGAGCAGTACTTC. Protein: CASSLARTSGRYEQYF.

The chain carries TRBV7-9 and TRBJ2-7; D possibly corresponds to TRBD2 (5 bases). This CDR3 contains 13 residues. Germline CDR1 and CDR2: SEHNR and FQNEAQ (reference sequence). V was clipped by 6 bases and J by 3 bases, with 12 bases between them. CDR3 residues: CASRGLVLYEQYF. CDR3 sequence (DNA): TGTGCCAGCAGAGGACTTGTCCTCTACGAGCAGTACTTC.

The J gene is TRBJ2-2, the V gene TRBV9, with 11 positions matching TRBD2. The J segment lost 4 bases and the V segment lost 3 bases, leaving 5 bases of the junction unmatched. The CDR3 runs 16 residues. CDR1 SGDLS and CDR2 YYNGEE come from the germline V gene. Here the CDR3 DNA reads TGTGCCAGCAGCGGGCGGGGGACTAGCGGCACCGGGGAGCTGTTTTTT. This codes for CASSGRGTSGTGELFF. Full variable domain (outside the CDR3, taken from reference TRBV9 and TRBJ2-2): DSGVTQTPKHLITATGQRVTLRCSPRSGDLSVYWYQQSLDQGLQFLIQYYNGEERAKGNILERFSAQQFPDLHSELNLSSLELGDSALYFCASSGRGTSGTGELFFGEGSRLTVL.

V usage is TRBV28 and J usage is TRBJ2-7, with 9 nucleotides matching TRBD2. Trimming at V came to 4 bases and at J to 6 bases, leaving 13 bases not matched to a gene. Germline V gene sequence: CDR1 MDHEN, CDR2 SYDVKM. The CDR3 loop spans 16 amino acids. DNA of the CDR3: TGTGCCAGCAGTTCCACCGTCCTAGCGGGAAAACGCGAGCAGTACTTC. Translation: CASSSTVLAGKREQYF.

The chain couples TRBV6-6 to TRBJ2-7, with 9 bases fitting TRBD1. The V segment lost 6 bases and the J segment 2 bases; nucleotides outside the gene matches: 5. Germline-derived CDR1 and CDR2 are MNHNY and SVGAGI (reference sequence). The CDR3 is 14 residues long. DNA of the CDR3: TGTGCCAGCAGCGAGCGGGACAGGGCCTACGAGCAGTACTTC. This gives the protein CASSERDRAYEQYF.

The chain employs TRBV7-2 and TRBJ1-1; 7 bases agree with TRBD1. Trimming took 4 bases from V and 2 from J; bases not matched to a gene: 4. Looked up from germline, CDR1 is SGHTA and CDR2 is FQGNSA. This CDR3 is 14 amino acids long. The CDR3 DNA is TGTGCCAGCAGCTCGGGACAGCAAAACACTGAAGCTTTCTTT. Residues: CASSSGQQNTEAFF.

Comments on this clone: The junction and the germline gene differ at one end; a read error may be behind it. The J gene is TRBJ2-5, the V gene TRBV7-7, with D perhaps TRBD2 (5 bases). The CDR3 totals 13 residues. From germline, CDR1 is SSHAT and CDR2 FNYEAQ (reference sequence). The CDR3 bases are TGTGCTAGCAGTTCGGGATTCGAAGAGACCCAGTACTTC. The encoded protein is CASSSGFEETQYF.

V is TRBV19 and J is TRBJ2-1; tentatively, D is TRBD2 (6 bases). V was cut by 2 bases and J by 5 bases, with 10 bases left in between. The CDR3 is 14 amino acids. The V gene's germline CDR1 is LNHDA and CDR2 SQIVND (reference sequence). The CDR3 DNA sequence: TGTGCCAGTAGTATACGGGACTTTGACAATGAGCAGTTCTTC. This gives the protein CASSIRDFDNEQFF. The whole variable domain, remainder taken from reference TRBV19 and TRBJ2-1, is DGGITQSPKYLFRKEGQNVTLSCEQNLNHDAMYWYRQDPGQGLRLIYYSQIVNDFQKGDIAEGYSVSREKKESFPLTVTSAQKNPTAFYLCASSIRDFDNEQFFGPGTRLTVL.

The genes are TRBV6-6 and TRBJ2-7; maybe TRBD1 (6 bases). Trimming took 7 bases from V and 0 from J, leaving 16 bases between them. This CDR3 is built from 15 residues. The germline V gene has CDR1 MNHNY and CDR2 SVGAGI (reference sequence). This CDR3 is CASTATGDISYEQYF. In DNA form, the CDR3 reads TGTGCCAGCACCGCCACCGGGGACATCTCCTACGAGCAGTACTTC.

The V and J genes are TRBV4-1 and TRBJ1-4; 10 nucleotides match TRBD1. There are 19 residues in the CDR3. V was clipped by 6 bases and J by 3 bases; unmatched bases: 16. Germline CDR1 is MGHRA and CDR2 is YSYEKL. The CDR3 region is CASRDSGGQGFSANEKLFF. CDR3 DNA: TGCGCCAGCAGGGACTCAGGGGGACAGGGGTTTTCGGCTAATGAAAAACTGTTTTTT.

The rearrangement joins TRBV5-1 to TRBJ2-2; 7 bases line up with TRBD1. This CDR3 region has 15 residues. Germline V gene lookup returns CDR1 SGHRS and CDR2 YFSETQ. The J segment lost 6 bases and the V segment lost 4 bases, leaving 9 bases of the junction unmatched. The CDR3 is CASSQGQTVAGELFF. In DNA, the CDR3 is TGCGCCAGCAGCCAGGGACAGACGGTCGCCGGGGAGCTGTTTTTT.